The 13 T cell receptor beta chains in this list originate from one sample, sequenced in a study of CD8 T cells in ankylosing spondylitis. These TCRs are of unknown antigen specificity. In TCRdb, the 5' RACE reads were re-called with MiXCR into one record per CDR3 protein. This sample has about 450,000 distinct CDR3 sequences, with approximately 26% found just once. General study findings and limits: Seemingly distinctive of ankylosing spondylitis blood was a TCR beta motif formed by eight highly homologous variants.

Sequencing was carried out using blood, either unsorted or a sorted T cell fraction (not recorded which). The receptors shown here come from a male donor with ankylosing spondylitis.

The genes are TRBV7-2 and TRBJ1-3; D gene unclear. The germline gives CDR1 SGHTA, CDR2 FQGNSA. V lost 5 bases and J 2 bases, leaving 10 bases between the germline ends. The CDR3 is 14 residues long. DNA for the CDR3: TGTGCCAGCAGCCAAGGACGAGCTGGAAACACCATATATTTT. The encoded protein is CASSQGRAGNTIYF. The whole variable domain, remainder taken from reference TRBV7-2 and TRBJ1-3, is GAGVSQSPSNKVTEKGKDVELRCDPISGHTALYWYRQSLGQGLEFLIYFQGNSAPDKSGLPSDRFSAERTGGSVSTLTIQRTQQEDSAVYLCASSQGRAGNTIYFGEGSWLTVV.

The gene calls are TRBV4-2 and TRBJ2-1; D gene ambiguous. The CDR3 has 12 amino acids. The germline CDR1 and CDR2 sequences are LGHNA and YNFKEQ. The V gene lost 6 bases and the J gene lost 8 bases, with 11 bases spanning the gap. CDR3 DNA: TGTGCCAGCAGTCTCGATAGGGATGAGCAGTTCTTC. It specifies CASSLDRDEQFF.

This clonotype was observed a handful of times. This chain links TRBV12-3 or TRBV12-4 with TRBJ2-1; 8 positions agree with TRBD1. The ends lost 4 bases at V and 6 bases at J; junction bases unmatched: 5. CDR3 length: 14 amino acids. CDR3 protein: CASSSPTGVNEQFF. DNA of the CDR3: TGTGCCAGCAGTTCCCCGACAGGGGTCAATGAGCAGTTCTTC.

The table lists this clonotype with a few counts. The chain combines TRBV29-1 with TRBJ2-1, with 7 nucleotides matching TRBD2. This CDR3 contains 11 residues. The V gene's germline CDR1 is SQVTM and CDR2 ANQGSEA. Trimming cost V 5 bases and J 11 bases; bases outside gene matches: 6. The CDR3 nucleotides read TGCAGCGTTACCTTCAGCGGGAAGCAGTTCTTC. Its protein product is CSVTFSGKQFF.

There are a few counts of this clonotype. The CDR3 is CASSSFGGSDTQYF. CDR3 bases: TGTGCCAGCAGCTCATTCGGCGGGTCAGATACGCAGTATTTT. The chain couples TRBV7-2 to TRBJ2-3, with D maybe TRBD2 (5 bases). V gave up 4 bases and J gave up 4 bases, with 12 bases separating them. Per the germline V gene, CDR1 is SGHTA and CDR2 is FQGNSA. The CDR3 has 14 residues.

The chain has TRBV29-1 and TRBJ1-4, with 8 bases matching TRBD1. The V segment lost 4 bases and the J segment 8 bases; nucleotides outside the gene matches: 6. This CDR3 is 13 amino acids long. The germline V gene has CDR1 SQVTM and CDR2 ANQGSEA. As DNA, the CDR3 is TGCAGCGTTGGACAGGGGTGGAAGGAAAAACTGTTTTTT. As protein: CSVGQGWKEKLFF.

The table lists this clonotype with a few counts. The V call is TRBV5-1, the J call TRBJ1-1; D remains ambiguous. V lost 4 bases, J lost 4 bases, and 14 bases lay in between. This CDR3 comprises 14 residues. Germline CDR1 is SGHRS and CDR2 is YFSETQ. CDR3 coding DNA: TGCGCCAGCAGCCGCGCCAGCTCGGGCACTGAAGCTTTCTTT. Encoded protein: CASSRASSGTEAFF.

The chain combines TRBV18 with TRBJ1-4; no clear D gene. Trimming shortened V by 1 base and J by 8 bases, and 8 bases separated the two germline ends. Looked up from germline, CDR1 is KGHSH and CDR2 is LQKENI. This CDR3 has 13 amino acids. The CDR3 here is CASSPQIGEKLFF. The CDR3, as DNA: TGTGCCAGCTCACCACAAATCGGGGAAAAACTGTTTTTT.

This clonotype showed up just a few times. The rearrangement joins TRBV28 to TRBJ2-1, with TRBD2 matching over 8 bases. V lost 6 bases and J lost 5; bases outside the gene matches: 21. CDR1 is MDHEN, CDR2 SYDVKM, per germline. The CDR3 contains 19 residues. The CDR3 sequence: CASSRLRRSGLAGHNEQFF. Written as DNA, the CDR3 is TGTGCCAGCAGCCGATTAAGGCGGTCGGGTCTAGCGGGCCACAATGAGCAGTTCTTC.

This clonotype has only a few counts. The chain uses TRBV7-8 and TRBJ1-5; 7 bases fit TRBD1. CDR3 length equals 15 residues. V lost 2 bases to trimming and J lost 6 bases; unmatched junction nucleotides: 7. The germline gives CDR1 SGHVS, CDR2 FQNEAQ. CDR3 loop: CASSLRYRGSQPQHF. In nucleotides, the CDR3 is TGTGCCAGCAGCTTAAGGTACAGGGGAAGTCAGCCCCAGCATTTT.

Here the CDR3 DNA reads TGCAGTGCTAGAGATCTCGGACTAGCGAGATACAATGAGCAGTTCTTC. Protein sequence: CSARDLGLARYNEQFF. The chain employs TRBV20-1 and TRBJ2-1; 9 nucleotides match TRBD2. CDR3 length: 16 amino acids. After removal of 0 bases from V and 4 bases from J, the junction contained 7 bases not matched to a gene. The germline CDR1 and CDR2 sequences are DFQATT and SNEGSKA (reference sequence).

V and J are TRBV11-1 and TRBJ2-1, with 8 bases that match TRBD2. Losses at the gene ends were 5 bases for V and 2 bases for J; bases not matched to a gene: 5. CDR3 length: 15 amino acids. CDR1 and CDR2 (germline): SGHAT, FQDESV (reference sequence). CDR3 in DNA: TGTGCCAGCAGCATAAGCGGGAGCCCCTACAATGAGCAGTTCTTC. This gives the protein CASSISGSPYNEQFF.

This clonotype was counted ten times or more. This chain connects TRBV5-1 to TRBJ2-1, with 9 bases that match TRBD2. J lost 5 bases, V lost 0 bases, and 6 bases had no gene match. Germline V gives CDR1 SGHRS, CDR2 YFSETQ. CDR3 length: 16 amino acids. In nucleotides, the CDR3 is TGCGCCAGCAGCTTGGCCTCAGCGGGAGGCCACAATGAGCAGTTCTTC. It specifies CASSLASAGGHNEQFF.